This TCR beta chain was sequenced in a study of T cells in Graves' hyperthyroidism and ophthalmopathy. About the study: Staff took peripheral blood when the initial diagnosis was made, before any treatment began.

Graves' hyperthyroidism qualified as stable when ophthalmopathy did not progress within 18 months. Patients were excluded because of uncontrolled infection, other autoimmune disease, pregnancy or lactation. Diagnosing involved the use of clinical symptoms, serum thyroxine and TRAb, thyroid ultrasound and orbital computed tomography. This clonotype was counted ten times or more. Amplification of TCR beta CDR3 regions used RNA as the template. Using the HTBI primer set, a first-round RT-PCR was run on the TCR CDR3. From the multiplex PCR reads, TCRdb called clonotypes with MiXCR, one entry per CDR3 protein. The repertoire holds roughly 800,000 distinct CDR3 sequences, with more than 30% as singletons. The sample comprised blood. This receptor was identified in a man between 18 and 29 years old with Graves' hyperthyroidism.

The CDR3 DNA sequence: TGTGCCACCAGCAGAGTACTCCCAGGGGGCAATCAGCCCCAGCATTTT. It yields the protein CATSRVLPGGNQPQHF. The chain carries TRBV15 and TRBJ1-5; a weak D match, TRBD1 (6 bases). Trimming left V 1 base short and J 2 bases short, with 12 bases between. Germline V gene sequence: CDR1 LNHNV, CDR2 YYDKDF (reference sequence). This CDR3 has 16 amino acids.